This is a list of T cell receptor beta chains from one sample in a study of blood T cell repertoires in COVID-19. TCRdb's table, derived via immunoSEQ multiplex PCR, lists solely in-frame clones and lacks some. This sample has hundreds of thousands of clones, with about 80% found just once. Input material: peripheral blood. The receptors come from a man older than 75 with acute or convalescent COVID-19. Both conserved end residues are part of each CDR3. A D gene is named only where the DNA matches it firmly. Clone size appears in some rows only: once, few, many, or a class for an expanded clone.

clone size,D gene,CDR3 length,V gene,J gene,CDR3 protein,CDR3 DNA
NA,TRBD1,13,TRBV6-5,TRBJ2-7,CASSRQTGYEQYF,TGTGCCAGCAGTAGGCAGACAGGGTACGAGCAGTACTTC
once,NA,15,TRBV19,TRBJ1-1,CASSPGGQPNTEAFF,TGTGCCAGTAGTCCCGGCGGACAGCCGAACACTGAAGCTTTCTTT
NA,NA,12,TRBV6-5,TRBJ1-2,CASGGGSYGYTF,TGTGCCAGCGGGGGGGGGAGCTATGGCTACACCTTC
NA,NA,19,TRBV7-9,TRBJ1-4,CASSYNTGRGIATNEKLFF,TGTGCCAGCAGTTACAACACAGGGCGGGGGATAGCAACTAATGAAAAACTGTTTTTT
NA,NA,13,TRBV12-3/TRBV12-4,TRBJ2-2,CASSHPGAGELFF,TGTGCCAGCAGTCACCCGGGGGCCGGGGAGCTGTTTTTT
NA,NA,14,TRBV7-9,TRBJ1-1,CASRGGGGNTEAFF,TGTGCCAGCAGAGGAGGTGGGGGCAACACTGAAGCTTTCTTT
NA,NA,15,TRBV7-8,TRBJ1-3,CASSYRDYSGNTIYF,TGTGCCAGCAGCTACCGGGACTATTCTGGAAACACCATATATTTT
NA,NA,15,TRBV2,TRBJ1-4,CASSEAQGQNEKLFF,TGTGCCAGCAGTGAAGCGCAAGGACAGAATGAAAAACTGTTTTTT
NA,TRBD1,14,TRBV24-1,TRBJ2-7,CATSPGTGYYEQYF,TGTGCCACCAGCCCTGGGACAGGCTACTACGAGCAGTACTTC
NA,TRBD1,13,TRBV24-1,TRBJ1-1,CATRRGPNTEAFF,TGTGCCACCCGCAGGGGGCCTAACACTGAAGCTTTCTTT
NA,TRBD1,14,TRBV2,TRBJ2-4,CASSFDRGRYIQYF,TGTGCCAGCAGTTTCGACAGGGGGCGGTACATTCAGTACTTC
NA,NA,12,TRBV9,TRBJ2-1,CASSVASDEQFF,TGTGCCAGCAGCGTAGCTTCGGATGAGCAGTTCTTC
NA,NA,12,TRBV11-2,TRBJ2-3,CASSPRGDTQYF,TGTGCCAGCAGCCCCCGAGGGGATACGCAGTATTTT
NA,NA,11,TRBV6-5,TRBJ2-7,CASQGLYEQYF,TGTGCCAGCCAGGGTCTATACGAGCAGTACTTC
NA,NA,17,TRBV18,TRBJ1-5,CASSPLSKGGGNQPQHF,TGTGCCAGCTCACCACTCTCCAAAGGGGGTGGCAATCAGCCCCAGCATTTT
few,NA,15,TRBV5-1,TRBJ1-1,CASSLGPGSNTEAFF,TGCGCCAGCAGCTTGGGGCCAGGCTCGAACACTGAAGCTTTCTTT
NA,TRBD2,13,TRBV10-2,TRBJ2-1,CASTMQREGEQFF,TGCGCCAGCACCATGCAAAGGGAGGGTGAGCAGTTCTTC
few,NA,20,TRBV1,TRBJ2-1,CTSSQRGYGTSGRDYNEQFF,TGCACCAGCAGCCAGAGGGGTTACGGGACTAGCGGGAGAGATTACAATGAGCAGTTCTTC
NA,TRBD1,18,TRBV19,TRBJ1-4,CASSKFNLAAGGNEKLFF,TGTGCCAGTAGTAAATTTAATCTTGCGGCAGGGGGAAATGAAAAACTGTTTTTT
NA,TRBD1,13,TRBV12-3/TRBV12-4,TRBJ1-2,CASSPRGRFGYTF,TGTGCCAGCAGTCCTAGGGGGCGCTTTGGCTACACCTTC
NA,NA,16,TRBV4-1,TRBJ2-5,CASSQDPSGSQETQYF,TGCGCCAGCAGCCAAGACCCCAGCGGATCCCAAGAGACCCAGTACTTC
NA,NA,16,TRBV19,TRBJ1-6,CASSTQGGTYNSPLHF,TGTGCCAGTAGTACTCAGGGAGGGACCTATAATTCACCCCTCCACTTT
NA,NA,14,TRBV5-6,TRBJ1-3,CASTRGASGNTIYF,TGTGCCAGCACCCGGGGGGCTTCTGGAAACACCATATATTTT
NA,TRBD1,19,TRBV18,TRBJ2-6,CASSQDRGSLGSGANVLTF,TGTGCCAGCTCACAAGACAGGGGGTCCCTGGGTTCTGGGGCCAACGTCCTGACTTTC
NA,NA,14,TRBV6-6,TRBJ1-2,CANGRGTDTYGYTF,TGTGCCAACGGGAGGGGCACCGATACCTATGGCTACACCTTC
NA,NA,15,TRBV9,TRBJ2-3,CASSPGLLSTDTQYF,TGTGCCAGCAGCCCGGGACTCCTGAGCACAGATACGCAGTATTTT
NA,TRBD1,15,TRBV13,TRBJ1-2,CASSPYRDRTYGYTF,TGTGCCAGCAGCCCCTACCGGGACAGGACCTATGGCTACACCTTC
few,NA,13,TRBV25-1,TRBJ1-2,CASSIRGRDGYTF,TGTGCCAGCAGTATTAGAGGGCGTGATGGCTACACCTTC
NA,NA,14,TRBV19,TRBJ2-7,CASQPGHSAYEQYF,TGTGCCAGTCAGCCGGGACACAGCGCCTACGAGCAGTACTTC
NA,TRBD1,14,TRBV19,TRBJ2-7,CASSIRDRRYEQYF,TGTGCCAGTAGCATCCGGGACAGACGCTACGAGCAGTACTTC
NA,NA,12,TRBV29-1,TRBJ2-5,CSVESGKETQYF,TGCAGCGTTGAGTCAGGGAAAGAGACCCAGTACTTC
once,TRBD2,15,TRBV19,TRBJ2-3,CASSTSGGRTDTQYF,TGTGCCAGTAGCACTAGCGGGGGTCGGACAGATACGCAGTATTTT
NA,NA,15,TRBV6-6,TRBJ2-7,CASRPPTGSRHEQYF,TGTGCCAGCAGGCCCCCGACGGGGAGTCGGCACGAGCAGTACTTC
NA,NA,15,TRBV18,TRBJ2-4,CASSLEEHVKNIQYF,TGTGCCAGCTCACTCGAAGAGCACGTCAAAAACATTCAGTACTTC
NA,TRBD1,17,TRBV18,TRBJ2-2,CASSLHLGTGVSGELFF,TGTGCCAGCTCACTACACCTCGGGACAGGGGTGTCCGGGGAGCTGTTTTTT
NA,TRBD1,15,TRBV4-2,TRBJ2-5,CASSQADRALKTQYF,TGTGCCAGCAGCCAAGCCGACAGGGCGTTGAAGACCCAGTACTTC
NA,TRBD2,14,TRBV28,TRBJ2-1,CATPAGGNSDEQFF,TGTGCCACCCCAGCGGGAGGTAATTCGGATGAGCAGTTCTTC
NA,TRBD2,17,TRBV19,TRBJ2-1,CASKQASGTYAYNEQFF,TGTGCCAGTAAACAGGCTAGCGGGACCTATGCCTACAATGAGCAGTTCTTC
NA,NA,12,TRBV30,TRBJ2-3,CAWSMGAGTQYF,TGTGCCTGGAGTATGGGGGCGGGTACGCAGTATTTT
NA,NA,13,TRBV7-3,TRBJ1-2,CASSLRAGHGYTF,TGTGCCAGCAGCTTAAGGGCAGGGCATGGCTACACCTTC
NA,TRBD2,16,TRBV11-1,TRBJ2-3,CASSLRLAGGVYTQYF,TGTGCCAGCAGCCTCCGACTAGCGGGGGGCGTATATACGCAGTATTTT
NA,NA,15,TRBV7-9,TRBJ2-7,CASSLGGTPSYEQYF,TGTGCCAGCAGCTTAGGGGGGACACCATCCTACGAGCAGTACTTC
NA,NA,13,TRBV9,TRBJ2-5,CASSGTFQETQYF,TGTGCCAGCAGCGGGACATTCCAAGAGACCCAGTACTTC
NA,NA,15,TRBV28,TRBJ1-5,CAGTPGGGGNQPQHF,TGTGCCGGCACCCCTGGGGGAGGAGGCAATCAGCCCCAGCATTTT
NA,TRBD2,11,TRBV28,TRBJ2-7,CASSKWGGGYF,TGTGCCAGCAGTAAATGGGGGGGTGGGTACTTC